These 31 T cell receptor beta chains were sequenced from one sample in a study of T-cell memory formation after mild COVID-19. MiXCR was run by TCRdb on the 5' RACE reads, yielding one entry per CDR3 protein. The profile shows a few hundred thousand distinct CDR3 sequences, roughly 18% of them singletons. Sequenced input: PBMCs or a T cell subset sorted from them (not recorded which). The source of these receptors is a man younger than 35 who had mild COVID-19 (a few samples of this study predate the infection). Cell type and time point are not known.

This chain joins TRBV9 and TRBJ2-1, with TRBD2 identical over 10 bases. The germline V gene has CDR1 SGDLS and CDR2 YYNGEE. Trimming at V came to 1 base and at J to 6 bases, leaving 7 bases not matched to a gene. The CDR3 extends over 16 amino acids. Written as DNA, the CDR3 is TGTGCCAGCAGCGTATTCGGGACTAGCGCCGGCAATGAGCAGTTCTTC. This codes for CASSVFGTSAGNEQFF.

The V and J genes are TRBV7-9 and TRBJ2-7; D uncertain. CDR3 length: 18 residues. CDR1 and CDR2 (germline): SEHNR, FQNEAQ (reference sequence). Trimming removed 4 bases from V and 2 bases from J, with 24 bases in between. The CDR3 here is CASSSSMGPESPAYEQYF. The CDR3 DNA reads TGTGCCAGCAGCTCTTCGATGGGTCCTGAGTCCCCAGCCTACGAGCAGTACTTC.

CDR3 amino acids: CASSLEGDREAFF. The CDR3, as DNA: TGTGCCAGCAGCTTAGAAGGGGACAGGGAAGCTTTCTTT. The chain recombines TRBV7-3 with TRBJ1-1; 8 bases line up with TRBD1. The CDR3 is made up of 13 amino acids. Trimming cost V 2 bases and J 8 bases; bases outside gene matches: 4. The germline V gene has CDR1 SGHTA and CDR2 FQGTGA.

The V gene is TRBV4-1, the J gene TRBJ2-7; D possibly corresponds to TRBD1 (6 bases). The CDR3 spans 15 residues. V lost 2 bases and J lost 4, with 15 bases in between. Germline V gene lookup returns CDR1 MGHRA and CDR2 YSYEKL. CDR3 nucleotides: TGCGCCAGCAGCCAATCAGAACAACAGGGATACGAGCAGTACTTC. Translated: CASSQSEQQGYEQYF.

Many counts were recorded for this clonotype. Here the CDR3 reads CASSQDSAGGYNEQFF. CDR3 nucleotide sequence: TGCGCCAGCAGCCAAGATTCCGCGGGGGGGTACAATGAGCAGTTCTTC. The rearrangement joins TRBV4-3 to TRBJ2-1; 9 positions agree with TRBD2. CDR1 is LGHNA and CDR2 is YSLEER in the germline V gene. The junction had 4 bases not matched to a gene; V was cut back by 0 bases and J by 4 bases. The CDR3 consists of 16 residues.

The rearrangement joins TRBV6-2 or TRBV6-3 to TRBJ1-5, with D unresolved. The CDR3 has 13 residues. Germline V gives CDR1 MNHEY, CDR2 SVGEGT. V lost 7 bases and J 2 bases, leaving 9 bases between the germline ends. CDR3 region: CASTSSGNQPQHF. The CDR3 coding sequence is TGTGCCAGCACCAGTAGCGGCAATCAGCCCCAGCATTTT.

This chain connects TRBV7-6 to TRBJ2-3; TRBD2 matches 9 bases. V shed 2 bases and J 5 bases; nucleotides not matched to a gene: 8. CDR1 SGHVS and CDR2 FNYEAQ come from the germline V gene. The CDR3 consists of 16 residues. The CDR3 is CASSLNGAGGRDTQYF. Written as DNA, the CDR3 is TGTGCCAGCAGCTTAAATGGAGCGGGGGGCCGAGATACGCAGTATTTT.

The rearrangement uses TRBV20-1 and TRBJ2-2; D is unresolved. Trimming removed 3 bases from V and 4 bases from J, with 9 bases in between. There are 13 residues in the CDR3. Looked up from germline, CDR1 is DFQATT and CDR2 is SNEGSKA (reference sequence). The CDR3 sequence: CSASSDRTGELFF. The CDR3, as DNA: TGCAGTGCTAGTTCGGACCGCACCGGGGAGCTGTTTTTT.

The chain links TRBV7-2 to TRBJ1-2, with TRBD1 matching over 7 bases. CDR3 length: 12 residues. Germline V gene lookup returns CDR1 SGHTA and CDR2 FQGNSA. V gave up 4 bases and J gave up 8 bases; unmatched junction bases: 4. CDR3 nucleotides: TGTGCCAGCAGCTCGACAGGGAGAGGCTACACCTTC. Its translation: CASSSTGRGYTF.

The sample holds a few counts of this clonotype. The V and J genes are TRBV7-6 and TRBJ2-3; 11 nucleotides align to TRBD1. Trimming removed 6 bases from V and 3 bases from J; junction bases left unmatched: 8. The CDR3 consists of 16 residues. Germline values: CDR1 SGHVS, CDR2 FNYEAQ. The CDR3 nucleotides are TGTGCCAGCAGGCCCGGGACAGGGGGTATTACAGATACGCAGTATTTT. It is translated as CASRPGTGGITDTQYF.

V usage is TRBV5-1 and J usage is TRBJ2-3, with TRBD2 matching 9 bases. The CDR3 has 17 amino acids. The germline V gene encodes CDR1 SGHRS and CDR2 YFSETQ. After removal of 0 bases from V and 6 bases from J, the junction contained 11 bases not matched to a gene. CDR3: CASSLVRGGVRTDTQYF. The CDR3 nucleotides are TGCGCCAGCAGCTTGGTCCGCGGGGGGGTCCGTACCGATACGCAGTATTTT. Supplemented by reference TRBV5-1 and TRBJ2-3, the full variable domain reads KAGVTQTPRYLIKTRGQQVTLSCSPISGHRSVSWYQQTPGQGLQFLFEYFSETQRNKGNFPGRFSGRQFSNSRSEMNVSTLELGDSALYLCASSLVRGGVRTDTQYFGPGTRLTVL.

The chain carries TRBV25-1 and TRBJ2-5, with D perhaps being TRBD1 or TRBD2 (6 bases each). Germline V gene lookup returns CDR1 MGHDK and CDR2 SYGVNS. The CDR3 is 14 amino acids. V was trimmed by 3 bases and J by 6 bases, leaving 14 bases between them. The CDR3 DNA reads TGTGCCAGCAGTGAGTCGGGGGCATGGAAGACCCAGTACTTC. Amino acid sequence: CASSESGAWKTQYF.

The chain recombines TRBV7-2 with TRBJ2-1; a possible D gene is TRBD1 (5 bases). V dropped 5 bases and J dropped 8 bases, with 19 bases sitting between them. This CDR3 region has 15 residues. From germline, CDR1 is SGHTA and CDR2 FQGNSA. This CDR3 reads CASSPPGQGRHEQFF. CDR3 DNA sequence: TGTGCCAGCAGCCCTCCCGGGCAGGGTAGGCATGAGCAGTTCTTC.

This chain's CDR3 is CASSLGWSNQPQHF. CDR3 nucleotides: TGTGCCAGCAGCTTGGGGTGGAGCAATCAGCCCCAGCATTTT. V is TRBV3-1 and J is TRBJ1-5, with D uncertain. Germline values: CDR1 LGHDT, CDR2 YNNKEL (reference sequence). Between the trimmed V and J ends, which lost 5 bases and 1 base, there was a span of 9 bases. This CDR3 has 14 residues.

This clonotype has ten or more counts. This sequence joins TRBV28 and TRBJ1-1; no clear D. Trimming took off 6 bases at V and 0 bases at J, with 5 bases between the two ends. The CDR3 is 12 amino acids. Germline V gene lookup returns CDR1 MDHEN and CDR2 SYDVKM. This CDR3 reads CASSSVNTEAFF. The CDR3 DNA sequence: TGTGCCAGCAGCTCGGTGAACACTGAAGCTTTCTTT. The whole variable domain, remainder taken from reference TRBV28 and TRBJ1-1, is DVKVTQSSRYLVKRTGEKVFLECVQDMDHENMFWYRQDPGLGLRLIYFSYDVKMKEKGDIPEGYSVSREKKERFSLILESASTNQTSMYLCASSSVNTEAFFGQGTRLTVV.

V and J are TRBV19 and TRBJ2-1, with a tentative D call TRBD1 (5 bases). This CDR3 region has 14 residues. Deletions cut 3 bases from V and 8 bases from J, with 14 bases between. CDR1 is LNHDA, CDR2 SQIVND, per germline (reference sequence). CDR3 nucleotides: TGTGCCAGTAGTATCCGGCAGGGTTACGATGAGCAGTTCTTC. It translates to CASSIRQGYDEQFF.

Only a few counts were recorded for this clonotype. CDR3: CASSLSQSGELFF. Written as DNA, the CDR3 is TGTGCCAGCAGTTTAAGTCAGTCCGGGGAGCTGTTTTTT. The chain is built from TRBV28 and TRBJ2-2; D uncertain. V lost 2 bases and J 6 bases, leaving 7 bases between the germline ends. CDR3 length: 13 residues. Germline assignment: CDR1 MDHEN and CDR2 SYDVKM. The whole variable domain, filled in from reference TRBV28 and TRBJ2-2, reads DVKVTQSSRYLVKRTGEKVFLECVQDMDHENMFWYRQDPGLGLRLIYFSYDVKMKEKGDIPEGYSVSREKKERFSLILESASTNQTSMYLCASSLSQSGELFFGEGSRLTVL.

This clonotype was counted between two and nine times. This chain links TRBV3-1 with TRBJ1-3; D ambiguous. The CDR3 sequence is 13 residues long. Germline-derived CDR1 and CDR2 are LGHDT and YNNKEL (reference sequence). V lost 5 bases to trimming and J lost 2 bases, with 7 bases between them. CDR3 DNA: TGTGCCAGCAGCTATTTCACTGGAAACACCATATATTTT. Amino acids: CASSYFTGNTIYF.

This clonotype was detected only a few times. This chain joins TRBV2 and TRBJ1-1; possible D gene TRBD1, 6 bases. The V gene's germline CDR1 is SNHLY and CDR2 FYNNEI. V dropped 6 bases and J dropped 6 bases, with 17 bases sitting between them. The CDR3 is 14 residues long. This CDR3 is CASRIPQGWPEAFF. The CDR3 DNA follows: TGTGCCAGCAGGATCCCCCAGGGGTGGCCTGAAGCTTTCTTT. The variable domain in full, with the rest retrieved from reference TRBV2 and TRBJ1-1, is EPEVTQTPSHQVTQMGQEVILRCVPISNHLYFYWYRQILGQKVEFLVSFYNNEISEKSEIFDDQFSVERPDGSNFTLKIRSTKLEDSAMYFCASRIPQGWPEAFFGQGTRLTVV.

This clonotype was counted a few times. V is TRBV5-4 and J is TRBJ2-5, with D perhaps TRBD2 (6 bases). Germline V lookup: CDR1 SGHNT, CDR2 YYREEE (reference sequence). The V gene lost 1 base and the J gene lost 2 bases, with 9 bases spanning the gap. The CDR3 loop spans 14 amino acids. CDR3 nucleotide sequence: TGTGCCAGCAGCTTGTCGGGAGAGCAAGAGACCCAGTACTTC. Translation gives CASSLSGEQETQYF.

This sequence joins TRBV3-1 and TRBJ2-7; D is undetermined. Trimming removed 0 bases from V and 9 bases from J, with 9 bases in between. This CDR3 region has 12 residues. In germline, CDR1 is LGHDT, CDR2 YNNKEL (reference sequence). CDR3 nucleotide sequence: TGTGCCAGCAGCCAAGATGTTGGGGTGCAGTACTTC. This sequence encodes CASSQDVGVQYF.

This clonotype came up a few times. The chain joins TRBV7-9 to TRBJ2-1; weak D call: TRBD2 (7 bases). V was clipped by 5 bases and J by 12 bases, with 14 bases between them. The CDR3 consists of 12 residues. Looked up from germline, CDR1 is SEHNR and CDR2 is FQNEAQ (reference sequence). This CDR3 is CASSLTGGMQFF. The DNA of the CDR3 is TGTGCCAGCAGCCTCACGGGGGGCATGCAGTTCTTC.

CDR3 in DNA: TGTGCCAGCAGTTCCGAATACGGGGGAAATTCACCCCTCCACTTT. It specifies CASSSEYGGNSPLHF. V usage is TRBV6-5 and J usage is TRBJ1-6, with a tentative D call TRBD1 (5 bases). The CDR3 runs 15 residues. The V and J ends lost 4 bases and 7 bases respectively, with 14 bases between them. CDR1 and CDR2 (germline): MNHEY, SVGAGI.

The table lists this clonotype with a few counts. This chain links TRBV5-1 with TRBJ2-1; 12 nucleotides agree with TRBD2. Unmatched junction bases numbered 6, after V lost 7 bases and J lost 7 bases. CDR1 is SGHRS, CDR2 YFSETQ, per germline. This CDR3 region has 14 residues. DNA of the CDR3: TGCGCCAGCCGTCTAGCGGGGGGGCTGAATGAGCAGTTCTTC. Protein product: CASRLAGGLNEQFF.

Only a few counts were recorded for this clonotype. The gene calls are TRBV24-1 and TRBJ2-1; D possibly uses TRBD1 or TRBD2 (5 bases each). Germline V gene sequence: CDR1 KGHDR, CDR2 SFDVKD. V dropped 1 base and J dropped 9 bases, with 6 bases sitting between them. The CDR3 consists of 12 residues. The CDR3 region is CATSDFGAEQFF. CDR3 sequence (DNA): TGTGCCACCAGTGATTTCGGGGCTGAGCAGTTCTTC.

The chain carries TRBV7-6 and TRBJ2-3; no definite D call. This CDR3 is built from 15 residues. V gave up 5 bases and J gave up 4 bases, with 16 bases separating them. Germline values: CDR1 SGHVS, CDR2 FNYEAQ. CDR3 in DNA: TGTGCCAGCAGCCCTGGACGGAACGGCGCAGATACGCAGTATTTT. As protein: CASSPGRNGADTQYF.

This clonotype has only a few counts. This chain connects TRBV12-3 or TRBV12-4 to TRBJ2-1; TRBD2 is a possible D gene (6 bases). The CDR3 runs 16 residues. Trimming cost V 5 bases and J 6 bases, with 20 bases left between them. This CDR3 is CASSPLRGSKTNEQFF. The CDR3 bases are TGTGCCAGCAGTCCCCTTCGGGGGTCGAAAACCAATGAGCAGTTCTTC.

The J gene is TRBJ2-3, the V gene TRBV11-3; maybe TRBD2 (5 bases). Germline loops: CDR1 SGHNT, CDR2 YENEEA. The V gene lost 10 bases and the J gene lost 5 bases, with 13 bases spanning the gap. CDR3 size: 12 residues. This chain's CDR3 is CATRARGDTQYF. The CDR3 region has the DNA TGTGCCACCCGCGCCCGGGGAGATACGCAGTATTTT.

About this clonotype: A much larger clone differs by one base, so this may be a read error. V usage is TRBV4-3 and J usage is TRBJ2-2, with 9 bases that match TRBD2. The CDR3 spans 18 residues. Germline V gene data show CDR1 as LGHNA and CDR2 as YSLEER. Here the CDR3 DNA reads TGCGACAGCAGCCAAGAGCTAGCGGGGCCAATAAACACCGGGGAGCTGTTTTTT. Translation: CDSSQELAGPINTGELFF.

The genes are TRBV7-2 and TRBJ1-6, with a possible D match to TRBD1 (6 bases). V was clipped by 0 bases and J by 5 bases, with 14 bases between them. Germline CDR1 is SGHTA and CDR2 is FQGNSA. This CDR3 comprises 17 residues. The CDR3 DNA reads TGTGCCAGCAGCTTAGCGCGATTCAGGGGAAATAATTCACCCCTCCACTTT. This codes for CASSLARFRGNNSPLHF.

This clonotype came up a few times. V gene TRBV12-3 or TRBV12-4 combines with J gene TRBJ1-5; D uncertain. Deletions cut 8 bases from V and 4 bases from J, with 15 bases between. This CDR3 is 14 amino acids long. In DNA, the CDR3 is TGTGCCAGCGTGAGCGGGCTTCAGAATCAGCCCCAGCATTTT. The encoded protein is CASVSGLQNQPQHF.